Shown below are 15 T cell receptor beta chains from a single sample sequenced in a study of response to subunit inactivated influenza vaccine. TCRdb itself ran the RT-PCR reads through MiXCR, one entry per CDR3 protein. The data show approximately 500,000 distinct CDR3 sequences, under 30% seen once. These same records also appear under a second study, on T cells expressing NK-cell markers. From that study: Researchers built TCR beta cDNA using 5'RACE template switching with UMIs.

The input for sequencing was CD4+ T cells sorted from PBMCs, taken 11 to 12 days after vaccination. The receptor set was obtained from a man in his forties or fifties who received an inactivated influenza vaccine.

This clonotype showed up just a few times. The chain carries TRBV20-1 and TRBJ2-1, with D perhaps TRBD1 or TRBD2 (6 bases each). Per germline, CDR1 DFQATT and CDR2 SNEGSKA (reference sequence). V shed 3 bases and J shed 6 bases, with 15 bases lying between them. This CDR3 comprises 14 residues. Written as DNA, the CDR3 is TGCAGTGCTAGGGGCGGGGACACAACCAATGAGCAGTTCTTC. Encoded protein: CSARGGDTTNEQFF.

V gene TRBV7-9 combines with J gene TRBJ2-2; D not certain. From germline, CDR1 is SEHNR and CDR2 FQNEAQ (reference sequence). V was trimmed by 1 base and J by 4 bases, leaving 10 bases between them. CDR3 length equals 15 residues. CDR3 sequence (DNA): TGTGCCAGCAGCTTAGGAAGCTTTGGCACCGGGGAGCTGTTTTTT. Its translation: CASSLGSFGTGELFF.

This clonotype was seen only a few times. This rearrangement joins TRBV6-1 to TRBJ1-6; D uncertain. The CDR3 loop spans 13 amino acids. Germline CDR1 reads MNHNS; CDR2 reads SASEGT. V was trimmed by 3 bases and J by 4 bases, leaving 4 bases between them. The CDR3: CASSDLYNSPLHF. The CDR3 DNA follows: TGTGCCAGCAGTGACCTGTATAATTCACCCCTCCACTTT.

This clonotype has just a few counts. The chain recombines TRBV12-3 or TRBV12-4 with TRBJ2-3; D not certain. Trimming pared 5 bases from V and 5 bases from J, leaving 8 bases between. The CDR3 is 12 amino acids. CDR3: CASSIAVDTQYF. CDR3 bases: TGTGCCAGCAGTATTGCCGTAGATACGCAGTATTTT.

Many counts were recorded for this clonotype. The chain has TRBV10-3 and TRBJ1-6; the D gene is possibly TRBD1 (5 bases). The CDR3 extends over 16 amino acids. Deletions cut 3 bases from V and 7 bases from J, with 16 bases between. From germline, CDR1 is ENHRY and CDR2 SYGVKD. CDR3 protein: CAISDRSGTGNSPLHF. The DNA of the CDR3 is TGTGCCATCAGTGATCGATCCGGGACGGGGAATTCACCCCTCCACTTT.

This chain links TRBV7-9 with TRBJ2-7, with 8 bases that match TRBD1. CDR1 is SEHNR, CDR2 FQNEAQ, per germline (reference sequence). The trim removed 4 bases at V and 6 bases at J, leaving 5 bases unmatched. The CDR3 totals 13 residues. CDR3 nucleotides: TGTGCCAGCAGCTACAGACAGGGGTCCGAGCAGTACTTC. This translates into CASSYRQGSEQYF.

The chain links TRBV5-5 to TRBJ2-1, with D tentatively TRBD2 (5 bases). This CDR3 has 15 residues. The V end was cut by 0 bases, the J end by 6 bases, with 13 bases between. Looked up from germline, CDR1 is SGHKS and CDR2 is YYEKEE (reference sequence). Written as DNA, the CDR3 is TGTGCCAGCAGCTTGGAGGGAGCCTCATTCAATGAGCAGTTCTTC. This codes for CASSLEGASFNEQFF.

This clonotype was seen only a few times. The chain has TRBV29-1 and TRBJ1-2; D is perhaps TRBD1 (5 bases). CDR1 is SQVTM and CDR2 is ANQGSEA in the germline V gene. V lost 4 bases and J 4 bases, leaving 10 bases between the germline ends. CDR3 length: 12 residues. CDR3 loop: CSVGGSGYGYTF. In nucleotides, the CDR3 is TGCAGCGTTGGGGGGTCCGGCTATGGCTACACCTTC.

This clonotype was counted a few times. This chain uses TRBV6-1 with TRBJ1-1; possible D gene TRBD1, 6 bases. This CDR3 is built from 14 residues. The germline V gene has CDR1 MNHNS and CDR2 SASEGT. V lost 6 bases and J lost 5, with 16 bases in between. This CDR3 is CASRGEGQTTEAFF. The CDR3 region has the DNA TGTGCCAGCAGGGGGGAAGGACAGACTACTGAAGCTTTCTTT.

There are a few counts of this clonotype. The J gene is TRBJ2-1, the V gene TRBV6-2 or TRBV6-3; D tentatively reads TRBD1 or TRBD2 (6 bases each). The CDR3 has 14 residues. Trimming removed 7 bases from V and 4 bases from J, with 14 bases in between. Germline CDR1 MNHEY, CDR2 SVGEGT. The CDR3: CASKRGARYNEQFF. The CDR3, as DNA: TGTGCCAGCAAGAGGGGGGCCCGATACAATGAGCAGTTCTTC.

This clonotype was seen only a few times. This rearrangement joins TRBV19 to TRBJ1-6; weak D call: TRBD1 (5 bases). V lost 7 bases to trimming and J lost 0 bases, with 13 bases between them. This CDR3 comprises 16 residues. CDR1 is LNHDA, CDR2 SQIVND, per germline (reference sequence). This CDR3 is CASTAQGLSYNSPLHF. DNA for the CDR3: TGTGCCAGTACCGCCCAGGGTCTCTCCTATAATTCACCCCTCCACTTT.

This rearrangement joins TRBV6-2 or TRBV6-3 to TRBJ2-3, with 9 nucleotides matching TRBD1. This CDR3 comprises 14 residues. Germline trimming cut 6 bases from V and 6 bases from J; bases unmatched to any gene: 7. Per the germline V gene, CDR1 is MNHEY and CDR2 is SVGEGT. The CDR3 reads CASSKQGALDTQYF. CDR3 sequence (DNA): TGTGCCAGCAGCAAACAGGGGGCTTTGGATACGCAGTATTTT.

The chain has TRBV4-2 and TRBJ2-5; no firm D call. Germline CDR1 is LGHNA and CDR2 is YNFKEQ. This CDR3 comprises 16 residues. V was cut by 0 bases and J by 6 bases, with 17 bases left in between. CDR3 in DNA: TGTGCCAGCAGCCAAGATCGGGTAGCTAGTTTGAAGACCCAGTACTTC. It encodes CASSQDRVASLKTQYF.

The rearrangement links TRBV6-1 to TRBJ2-5; D is unclear. The CDR3 is made up of 13 amino acids. CDR1 and CDR2 (germline): MNHNS, SASEGT. V was pared by 11 bases and J by 4 bases, with 17 bases between. The CDR3 nucleotides read TGTGCCCAAAGGATCGGGCCTAGAGAGACCCAGTACTTC. Residues: CAQRIGPRETQYF.

This clonotype was detected a few times. V usage is TRBV12-3 or TRBV12-4 and J usage is TRBJ2-3; 9 positions agree with TRBD1. Trimming took 6 bases from V and 1 from J; bases not matched to a gene: 5. CDR3 size: 15 residues. CDR3 sequence reads: CASRQQGAGTDTQYF. Written as DNA, the CDR3 is TGTGCCAGCAGACAACAGGGGGCTGGCACAGATACGCAGTATTTT.